The clone carrying this T cell receptor beta chain appeared a few times. This sample is drawn from a study of blood T cell repertoires in COVID-19. Whole-study context: The origin of the acute and convalescent COVID-19 samples was the United States, Italy and Spain. PBMCs, B-cell-depleted T cells, or T cells were the source of the cDNA or gDNA that made up the material.

As handled by the study authors: Reference gene primer amplification gave nucleated cell count estimates. Assay: immunoSEQ multiplex PCR; the TCRdb copy retains only in-frame clones and omits some. The DNA was the basis for D and trimming; V, J and clone size are from that table. The sample has around 160,000 clones, 70% to 90% seen once. The specimen sequenced was peripheral blood. This receptor was identified in a human donor in a cohort sampled during active COVID-19.

The CDR3 nucleotides read TGTGCCAGCAGTTTCGGCACTGAAGCTTTCTTT. This sequence encodes CASSFGTEAFF. The chain has TRBV12-3 or TRBV12-4 and TRBJ1-1; unclear D gene. Trimming took off 3 bases at V and 4 bases at J, with 3 bases between the two ends. The CDR3 is 11 amino acids.